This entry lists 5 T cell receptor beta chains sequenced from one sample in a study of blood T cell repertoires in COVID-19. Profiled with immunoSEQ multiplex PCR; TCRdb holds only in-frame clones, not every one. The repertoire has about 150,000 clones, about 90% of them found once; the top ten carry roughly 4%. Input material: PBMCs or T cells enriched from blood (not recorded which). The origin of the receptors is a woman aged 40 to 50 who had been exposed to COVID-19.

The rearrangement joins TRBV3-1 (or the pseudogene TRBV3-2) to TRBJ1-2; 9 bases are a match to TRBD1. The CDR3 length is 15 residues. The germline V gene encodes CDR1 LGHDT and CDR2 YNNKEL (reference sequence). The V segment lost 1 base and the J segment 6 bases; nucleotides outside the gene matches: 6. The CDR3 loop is CASSQGAQGANGYTF. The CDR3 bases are TGTGCCAGCAGCCAAGGGGCACAGGGGGCCAATGGCTACACCTTC.

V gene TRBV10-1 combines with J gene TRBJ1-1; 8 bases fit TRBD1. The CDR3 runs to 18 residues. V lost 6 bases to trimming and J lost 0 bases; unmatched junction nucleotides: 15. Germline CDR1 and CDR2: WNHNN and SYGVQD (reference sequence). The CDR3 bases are TGCGCCAGCAGAAACAGCCCGGGACAGGAGCCCATGAACACTGAAGCTTTCTTT. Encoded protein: CASRNSPGQEPMNTEAFF.

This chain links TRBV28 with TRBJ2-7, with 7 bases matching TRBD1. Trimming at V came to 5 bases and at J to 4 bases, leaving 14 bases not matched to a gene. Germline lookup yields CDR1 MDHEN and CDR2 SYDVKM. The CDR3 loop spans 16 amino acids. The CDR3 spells CASSLGMTGSGYEQYF. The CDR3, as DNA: TGTGCCAGCAGTCTAGGTATGACAGGGTCGGGGTACGAGCAGTACTTC.

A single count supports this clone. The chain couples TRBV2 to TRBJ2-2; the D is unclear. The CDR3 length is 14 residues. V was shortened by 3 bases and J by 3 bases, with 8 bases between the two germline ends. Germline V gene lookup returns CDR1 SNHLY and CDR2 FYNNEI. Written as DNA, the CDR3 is TGTGCCAGCAGTGATAGGAGAGACACCGGGGAGCTGTTTTTT. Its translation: CASSDRRDTGELFF. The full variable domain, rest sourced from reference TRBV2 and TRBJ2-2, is EPEVTQTPSHQVTQMGQEVILRCVPISNHLYFYWYRQILGQKVEFLVSFYNNEISEKSEIFDDQFSVERPDGSNFTLKIRSTKLEDSAMYFCASSDRRDTGELFFGEGSRLTVL.

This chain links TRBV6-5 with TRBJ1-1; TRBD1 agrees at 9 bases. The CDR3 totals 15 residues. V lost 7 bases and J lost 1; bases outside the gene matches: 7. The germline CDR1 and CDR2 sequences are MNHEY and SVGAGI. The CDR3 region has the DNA TGTGCCAGCACCCGAACGGACAGGGGGAACACTGAAGCTTTCTTT. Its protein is CASTRTDRGNTEAFF.